This is a list of T cell receptor beta chains from one sample in a study of blood T cell repertoires in COVID-19. Sequencing was performed with immunoSEQ multiplex PCR; in TCRdb, only in-frame clones are kept and a portion is missing. The data show about 81,000 clones, around 82% seen once. The sample was peripheral blood. All receptors derive from a human donor in a cohort sampled during active COVID-19. Both conserved end residues are part of each CDR3. The D gene is left open where the match is weak. Part of the rows lack a size; the others show once, few, many or a class for expanded clones.

V: TRBV6-4
J: TRBJ2-7
D: .
size: .
DNA: TGTGCCAGCAGTGAGTTCCAGGGGGGCACCTACGAGCAGTACTTC
CDR3: CASSEFQGGTYEQYF

V: TRBV5-1
J: TRBJ1-4
D: .
size: .
DNA: TGCGCCAGCAGTCCCCTTGGTCTGGAGAATGAAAAACTGTTTTTT
CDR3: CASSPLGLENEKLFF

V: TRBV7-9
J: TRBJ1-2
D: .
size: few
DNA: TGTGCCAGCAGCCTCGAACAGCTCTACTATGGCTACACCTTC
CDR3: CASSLEQLYYGYTF

V: TRBV6-5
J: TRBJ1-4
D: .
size: .
DNA: TGTGCCAGCAGTTATGGCGTCGGGCAGGGCAATGAAAAACTGTTTTTT
CDR3: CASSYGVGQGNEKLFF

V: TRBV7-9
J: TRBJ1-1
D: .
size: .
DNA: TGTGCCAGCAGCTTAGCGGCCGCGAACACTGAAGCTTTCTTT
CDR3: CASSLAAANTEAFF

V: TRBV6-5
J: TRBJ2-7
D: .
size: .
DNA: TGTGCCAGCAGCTCCGTCCTAGTTGGGTACGAGCAGTACTTC
CDR3: CASSSVLVGYEQYF

V: TRBV12-5
J: TRBJ2-7
D: .
size: .
DNA: TGTGCTAGTGGCAGACCCTCCGGGAGATCCTACGAGCAGTACTTC
CDR3: CASGRPSGRSYEQYF

V: TRBV11-2
J: TRBJ2-7
D: TRBD1
size: .
DNA: TGTGCCAGCAGCCGACAGGGGCGATCCTACGAGCAGTACTTC
CDR3: CASSRQGRSYEQYF

V: TRBV29-1
J: TRBJ1-3
D: .
size: .
DNA: TGCAGCGTTGCCCCCCTCTCTGGAAACACCATATATTTT
CDR3: CSVAPLSGNTIYF

V: TRBV15
J: TRBJ1-2
D: .
size: .
DNA: TGTGCCACCAGCAGAGATGACAGTCCCTCCTATGGCTACACCTTC
CDR3: CATSRDDSPSYGYTF

V: TRBV7-9
J: TRBJ1-5
D: TRBD1
size: .
DNA: TGTGCCAGCAGCTCGACAGGGGGAGCGAATCAGCCCCAGCATTTT
CDR3: CASSSTGGANQPQHF

V: TRBV6-5
J: TRBJ1-2
D: TRBD1
size: few
DNA: TGTGCCAGCAGTTCGGACAGGGGGCGAGGCTATGGCTACACCTTC
CDR3: CASSSDRGRGYGYTF

V: TRBV5-1
J: TRBJ2-7
D: TRBD2
size: few
DNA: TGCGCCAGCAGCTTGGCCGCAGGACTAGCGGACTCCTACGAGCAGTACTTC
CDR3: CASSLAAGLADSYEQYF

V: TRBV2
J: TRBJ2-7
D: TRBD2
size: .
DNA: TGTGCCAGCCGACTAGCTTCCGAGCAGTACTTC
CDR3: CASRLASEQYF

V: TRBV6-2/TRBV6-3
J: TRBJ1-1
D: TRBD1
size: .
DNA: TGTGCCAGCAGTATCCGGGACAGGGGGCGCAGGACTGAAGCTTTCTTT
CDR3: CASSIRDRGRRTEAFF

V: TRBV11-2
J: TRBJ1-1
D: .
size: once
DNA: TGTGCCAGCAGCTTAGGTGGTTACCTAACTGAAGCTTTCTTT
CDR3: CASSLGGYLTEAFF

V: TRBV6-2/TRBV6-3
J: TRBJ1-4
D: TRBD1
size: once
DNA: TGTGCCAGCAGTTACGCCCGGGACAGGGTCTCCTACGAAAAACTGTTTTTT
CDR3: CASSYARDRVSYEKLFF

V: TRBV25-1
J: TRBJ1-1
D: .
size: .
DNA: TGTGCCAGCAGTCGGAACACTGAAGCTTTCTTT
CDR3: CASSRNTEAFF

V: TRBV5-1
J: TRBJ2-7
D: .
size: few
DNA: TGCGCCAGCAGCTCCCGGGACAATTTATCCTACGAGCAGTACTTC
CDR3: CASSSRDNLSYEQYF

V: TRBV13
J: TRBJ1-2
D: TRBD1
size: .
DNA: TGTGCCAGCAGCCCCGGGACAGGGGGGGGCTATGGCTACACCTTC
CDR3: CASSPGTGGGYGYTF

V: TRBV5-5
J: TRBJ1-4
D: .
size: .
DNA: TGTGCCAGCAGCTTCAGCCCAGCGGCCACTAATGAAAAACTGTTTTTT
CDR3: CASSFSPAATNEKLFF

V: TRBV5-1
J: TRBJ2-7
D: .
size: once
DNA: TGCGCCAGCAGCTTGGTAGCTGGACAGACCTACGAGCAGTACTTC
CDR3: CASSLVAGQTYEQYF